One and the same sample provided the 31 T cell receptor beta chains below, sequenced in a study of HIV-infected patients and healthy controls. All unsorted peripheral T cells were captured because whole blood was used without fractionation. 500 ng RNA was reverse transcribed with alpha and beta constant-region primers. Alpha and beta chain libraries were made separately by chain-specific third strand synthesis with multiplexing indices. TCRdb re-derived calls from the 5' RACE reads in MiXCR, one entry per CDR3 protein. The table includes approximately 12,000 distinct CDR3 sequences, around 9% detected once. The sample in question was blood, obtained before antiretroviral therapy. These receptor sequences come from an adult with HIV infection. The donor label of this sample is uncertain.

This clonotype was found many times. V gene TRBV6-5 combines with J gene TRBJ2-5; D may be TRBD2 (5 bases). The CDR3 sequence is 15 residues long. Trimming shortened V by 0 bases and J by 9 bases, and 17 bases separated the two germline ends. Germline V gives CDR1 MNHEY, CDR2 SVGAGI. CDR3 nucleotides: TGTGCCAGCAGTTACTCTTCGGGATCCAAGCGCCCCCAGTACTTC. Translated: CASSYSSGSKRPQYF.

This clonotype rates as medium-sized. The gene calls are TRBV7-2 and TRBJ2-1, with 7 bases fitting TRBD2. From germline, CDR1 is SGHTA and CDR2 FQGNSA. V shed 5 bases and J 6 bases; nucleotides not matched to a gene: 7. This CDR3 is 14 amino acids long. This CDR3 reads CASSRVAGPNEQFF. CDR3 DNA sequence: TGTGCCAGCAGCAGGGTAGCGGGTCCCAATGAGCAGTTCTTC. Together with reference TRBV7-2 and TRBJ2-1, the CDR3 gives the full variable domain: GAGVSQSPSNKVTEKGKDVELRCDPISGHTALYWYRQSLGQGLEFLIYFQGNSAPDKSGLPSDRFSAERTGGSVSTLTIQRTQQEDSAVYLCASSRVAGPNEQFFGPGTRLTVL.

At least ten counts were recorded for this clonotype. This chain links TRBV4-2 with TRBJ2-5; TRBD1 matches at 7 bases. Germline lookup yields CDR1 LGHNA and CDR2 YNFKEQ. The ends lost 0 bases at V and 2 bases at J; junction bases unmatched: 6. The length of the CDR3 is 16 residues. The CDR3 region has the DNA TGTGCCAGCAGCCAAGATCGGACAGGTTTACAAGAGACCCAGTACTTC. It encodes CASSQDRTGLQETQYF.

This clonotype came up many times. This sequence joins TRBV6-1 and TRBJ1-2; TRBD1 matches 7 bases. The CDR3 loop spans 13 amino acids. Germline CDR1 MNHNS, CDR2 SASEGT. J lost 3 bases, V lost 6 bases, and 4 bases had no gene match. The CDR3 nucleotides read TGTGCCAGCAGCCAGGGGGGTTACTATGGCTACACCTTC. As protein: CASSQGGYYGYTF.

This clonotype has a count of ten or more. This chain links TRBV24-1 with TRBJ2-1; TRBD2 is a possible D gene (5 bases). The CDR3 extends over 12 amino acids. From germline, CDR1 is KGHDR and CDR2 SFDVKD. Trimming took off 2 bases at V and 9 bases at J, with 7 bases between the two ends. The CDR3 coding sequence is TGTGCCACCAGTGATTACCGGGGTGAGCAGTTCTTC. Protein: CATSDYRGEQFF.

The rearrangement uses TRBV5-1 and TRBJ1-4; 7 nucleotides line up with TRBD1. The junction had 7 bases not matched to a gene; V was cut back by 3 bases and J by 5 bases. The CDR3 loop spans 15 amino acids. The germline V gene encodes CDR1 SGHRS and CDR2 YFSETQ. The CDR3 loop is CASSSTGAMNEKLFF. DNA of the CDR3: TGCGCCAGCAGCTCAACAGGGGCGATGAATGAAAAACTGTTTTTT.

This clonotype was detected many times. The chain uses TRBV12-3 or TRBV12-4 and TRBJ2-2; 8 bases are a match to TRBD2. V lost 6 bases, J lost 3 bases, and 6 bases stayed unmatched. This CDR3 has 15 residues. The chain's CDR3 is CASSAAGDYTGELFF. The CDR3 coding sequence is TGTGCCAGCAGCGCAGCGGGGGACTACACCGGGGAGCTGTTTTTT.

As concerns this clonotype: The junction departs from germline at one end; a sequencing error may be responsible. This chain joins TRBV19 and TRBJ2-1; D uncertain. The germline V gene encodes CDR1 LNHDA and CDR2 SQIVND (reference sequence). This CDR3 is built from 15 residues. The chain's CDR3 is CASSISGTSYNVQFF. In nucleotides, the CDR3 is TGTGCCAGTAGTATTTCGGGCACCTCCTACAATGTGCAGTTCTTC.

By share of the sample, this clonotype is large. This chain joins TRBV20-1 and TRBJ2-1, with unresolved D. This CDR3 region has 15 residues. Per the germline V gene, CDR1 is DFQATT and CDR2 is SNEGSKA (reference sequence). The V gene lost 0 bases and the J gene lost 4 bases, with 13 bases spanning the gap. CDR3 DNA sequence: TGCAGTGCTAGAGATCGTCCCGAACCTTACAATGAGCAGTTCTTC. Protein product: CSARDRPEPYNEQFF.

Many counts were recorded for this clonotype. The CDR3: CASSYDGPYTGELFF. For the CDR3, the DNA is TGTGCCAGCAGTTACGACGGTCCCTACACCGGGGAGCTGTTTTTT. This chain joins TRBV6-2 or TRBV6-3 and TRBJ2-2, with D unresolved. V was trimmed by 2 bases and J by 3 bases, leaving 10 bases between them. CDR3 length: 15 amino acids. The germline CDR1 and CDR2 sequences are MNHEY and SVGEGT.

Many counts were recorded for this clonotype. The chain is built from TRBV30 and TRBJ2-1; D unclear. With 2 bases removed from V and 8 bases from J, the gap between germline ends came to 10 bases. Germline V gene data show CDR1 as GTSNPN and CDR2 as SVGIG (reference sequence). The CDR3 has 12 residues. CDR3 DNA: TGTGCCTGGAGTCTCACCATGGATGAGCAGTTCTTC. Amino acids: CAWSLTMDEQFF.

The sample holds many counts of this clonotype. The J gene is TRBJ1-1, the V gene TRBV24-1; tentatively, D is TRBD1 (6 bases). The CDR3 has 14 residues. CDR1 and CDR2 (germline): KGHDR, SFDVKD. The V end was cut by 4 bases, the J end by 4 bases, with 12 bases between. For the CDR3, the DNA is TGTGCCACCAGTGACCCAGGGGTGGGCACTGAAGCTTTCTTT. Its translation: CATSDPGVGTEAFF.

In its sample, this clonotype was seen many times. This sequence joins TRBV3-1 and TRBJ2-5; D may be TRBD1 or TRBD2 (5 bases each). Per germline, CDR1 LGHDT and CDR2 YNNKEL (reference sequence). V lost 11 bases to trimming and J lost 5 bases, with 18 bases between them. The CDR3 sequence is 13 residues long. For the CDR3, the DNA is TGTGCCGTTACAACGGGGACGTACGAGACCCAGTACTTC. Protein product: CAVTTGTYETQYF.

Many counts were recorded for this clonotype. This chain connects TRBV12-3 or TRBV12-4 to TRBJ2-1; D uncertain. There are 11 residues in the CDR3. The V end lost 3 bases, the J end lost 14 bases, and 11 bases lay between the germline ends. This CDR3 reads CASSLNRAEFF. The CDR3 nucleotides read TGTGCCAGCAGTTTGAACAGAGCAGAGTTCTTC.

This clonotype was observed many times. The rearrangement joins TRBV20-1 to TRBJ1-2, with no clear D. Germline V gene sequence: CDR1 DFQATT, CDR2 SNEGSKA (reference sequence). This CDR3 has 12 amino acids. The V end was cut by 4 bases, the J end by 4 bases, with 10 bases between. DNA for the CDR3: TGCAGTGCTACGGACGGGAGCTATGGCTACACCTTC. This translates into CSATDGSYGYTF.

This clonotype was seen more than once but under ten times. The CDR3 region is CSAYGGSSYEQYF. The CDR3 DNA reads as TGCAGTGCCTACGGGGGAAGTAGCTACGAGCAGTACTTC. The V call is TRBV20-1, the J call TRBJ2-7; D may be TRBD2 (6 bases). The CDR3 contains 13 residues. Germline V gene sequence: CDR1 DFQATT, CDR2 SNEGSKA (reference sequence). V lost 6 bases and J 3 bases, leaving 15 bases between the germline ends.

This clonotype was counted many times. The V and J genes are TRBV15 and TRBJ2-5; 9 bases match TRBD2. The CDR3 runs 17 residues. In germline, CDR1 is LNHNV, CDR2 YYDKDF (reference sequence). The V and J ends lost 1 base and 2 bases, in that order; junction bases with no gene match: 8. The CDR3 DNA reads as TGTGCCACCAGCAGAGTTAGCGGGAGCACCCCTCAAGAGACCCAGTACTTC. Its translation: CATSRVSGSTPQETQYF.

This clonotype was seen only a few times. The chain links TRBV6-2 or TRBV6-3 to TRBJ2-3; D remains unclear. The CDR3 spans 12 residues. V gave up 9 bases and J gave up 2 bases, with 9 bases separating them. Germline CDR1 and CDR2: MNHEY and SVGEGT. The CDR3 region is CASSTATDTQYF. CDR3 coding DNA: TGTGCCAGTTCCACAGCCACAGATACGCAGTATTTT.

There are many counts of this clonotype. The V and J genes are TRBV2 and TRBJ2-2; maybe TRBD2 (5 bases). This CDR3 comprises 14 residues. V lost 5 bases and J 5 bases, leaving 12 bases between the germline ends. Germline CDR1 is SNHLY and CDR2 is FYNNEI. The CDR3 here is CASSPRDITGELFF. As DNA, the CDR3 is TGTGCCAGCAGTCCTCGGGATATTACCGGGGAGCTGTTTTTT. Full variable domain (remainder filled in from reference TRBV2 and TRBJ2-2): EPEVTQTPSHQVTQMGQEVILRCVPISNHLYFYWYRQILGQKVEFLVSFYNNEISEKSEIFDDQFSVERPDGSNFTLKIRSTKLEDSAMYFCASSPRDITGELFFGEGSRLTVL.

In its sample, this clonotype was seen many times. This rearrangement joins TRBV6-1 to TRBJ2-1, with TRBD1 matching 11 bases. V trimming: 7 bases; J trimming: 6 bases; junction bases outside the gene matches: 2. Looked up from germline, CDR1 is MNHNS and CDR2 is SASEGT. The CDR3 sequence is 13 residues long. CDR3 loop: CASKGTGGNEQFF. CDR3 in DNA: TGTGCCAGCAAAGGGACAGGGGGCAATGAGCAGTTCTTC.

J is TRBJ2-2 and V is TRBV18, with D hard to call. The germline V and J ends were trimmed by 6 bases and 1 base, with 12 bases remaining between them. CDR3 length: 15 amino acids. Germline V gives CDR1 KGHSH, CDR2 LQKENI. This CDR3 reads CASSGGPRNTGELFF. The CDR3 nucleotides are TGTGCCAGCTCGGGTGGACCGAGGAACACCGGGGAGCTGTTTTTT.

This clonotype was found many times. The chain's CDR3 is CASSPGTGYGEQYF. CDR3 DNA: TGTGCCAGCAGTCCGGGGACAGGGTATGGCGAGCAGTACTTC. The chain recombines TRBV27 with TRBJ2-7; 9 bases fit TRBD1. CDR1 and CDR2 from the germline V gene are MNHEY and SMNVEV (reference sequence). Trimming took 5 bases from V and 6 from J; bases not matched to a gene: 8. The CDR3 has 14 residues.

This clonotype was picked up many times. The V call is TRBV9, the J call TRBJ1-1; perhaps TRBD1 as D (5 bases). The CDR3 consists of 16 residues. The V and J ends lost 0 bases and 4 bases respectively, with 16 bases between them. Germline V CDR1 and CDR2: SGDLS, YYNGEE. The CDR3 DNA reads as TGTGCCAGCAGCGTAGCAAGGGGCAAGGGGTCCACTGAAGCTTTCTTT. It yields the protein CASSVARGKGSTEAFF.

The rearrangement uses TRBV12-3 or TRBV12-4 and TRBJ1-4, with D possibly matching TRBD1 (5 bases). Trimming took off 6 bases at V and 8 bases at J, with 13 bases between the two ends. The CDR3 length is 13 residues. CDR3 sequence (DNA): TGTGCCAGCAGATATAATGAGGGGGAAAAACTGTTTTTT. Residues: CASRYNEGEKLFF.

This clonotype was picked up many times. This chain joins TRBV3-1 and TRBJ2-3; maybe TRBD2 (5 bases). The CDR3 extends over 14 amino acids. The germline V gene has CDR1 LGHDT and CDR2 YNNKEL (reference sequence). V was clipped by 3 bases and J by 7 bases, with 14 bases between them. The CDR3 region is CASSHRGQVNTQYF. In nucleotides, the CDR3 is TGTGCCAGCAGCCACCGGGGTCAGGTAAATACGCAGTATTTT.

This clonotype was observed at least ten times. The CDR3 bases are TGTGCCGCCCAAACCGCGAACTATGGCTACACCTTC. Protein: CAAQTANYGYTF. This chain uses TRBV6-5 with TRBJ1-2; the D is unclear. V lost 11 bases and J lost 2, with 12 bases in between. In germline, CDR1 is MNHEY, CDR2 SVGAGI. This CDR3 is 12 amino acids long.

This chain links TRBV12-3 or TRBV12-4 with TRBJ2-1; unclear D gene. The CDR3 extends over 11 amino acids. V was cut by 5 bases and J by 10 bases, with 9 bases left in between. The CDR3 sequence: CASSVGREQFF. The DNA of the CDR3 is TGTGCCAGCAGTGTGGGCAGGGAGCAGTTCTTC.

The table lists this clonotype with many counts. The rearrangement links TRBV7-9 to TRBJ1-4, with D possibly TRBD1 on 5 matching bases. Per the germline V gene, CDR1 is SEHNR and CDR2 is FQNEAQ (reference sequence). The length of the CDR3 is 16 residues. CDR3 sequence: CASEPSPGTLNEKLFF. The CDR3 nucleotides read TGTGCAAGCGAACCTTCCCCCGGGACGTTGAATGAAAAACTGTTTTTT. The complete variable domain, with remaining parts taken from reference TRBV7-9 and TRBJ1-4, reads DTGVSQNPRHKITKRGQNVTFRCDPISEHNRLYWYRQTLGQGPEFLTYFQNEAQLEKSRLLSDRFSAERPKGSFSTLEIQRTEQGDSAMYLCASEPSPGTLNEKLFFGSGTQLSVL.

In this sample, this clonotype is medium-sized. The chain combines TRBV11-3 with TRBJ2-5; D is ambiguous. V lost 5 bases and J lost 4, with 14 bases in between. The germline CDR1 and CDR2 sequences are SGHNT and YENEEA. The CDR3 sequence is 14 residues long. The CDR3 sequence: CASSMWTLGETQYF. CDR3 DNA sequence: TGTGCCAGCAGCATGTGGACCCTTGGAGAGACCCAGTACTTC.

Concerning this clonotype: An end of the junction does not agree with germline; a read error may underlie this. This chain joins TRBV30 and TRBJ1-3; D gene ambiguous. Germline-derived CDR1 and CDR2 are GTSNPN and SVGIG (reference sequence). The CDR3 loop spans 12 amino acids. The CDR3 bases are TGTGCCTGGGGTGTATCTGGAAACACCATATATTTT. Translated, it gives CAWGVSGNTIYF. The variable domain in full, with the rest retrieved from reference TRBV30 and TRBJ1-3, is SQTIHQWPATLVQPVGSPLSLECTVEGTSNPNLYWYRQAAGRGLQLLFYSVGIGQISSEVPQNLSASRPQDRQFILSSKKLLLSDSGFYLCAWGVSGNTIYFGEGSWLTVV.

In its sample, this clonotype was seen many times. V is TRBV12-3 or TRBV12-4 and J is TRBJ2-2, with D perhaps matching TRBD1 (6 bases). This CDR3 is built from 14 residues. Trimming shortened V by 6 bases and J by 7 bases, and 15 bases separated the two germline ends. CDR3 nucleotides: TGTGCCAGCAGCCGTCAGGGGCTGGACGGGGAGCTGTTTTTT. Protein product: CASSRQGLDGELFF.